What follows describes a single T cell receptor beta chain. This sample is drawn from a study of CD8 T cells in Susac syndrome. V was clipped by 5 bases and J by 6 bases; unmatched bases: 9. The CDR3 extends over 15 amino acids. Germline-derived CDR1 and CDR2 are MDHEN and SYDVKM. When the RNA was reverse transcribed, random hexamers were used with an input of 0.5 to 1 ug. TCRdb ran MiXCR on the immunoSEQ multiplex PCR reads and lists one entry per CDR3 protein. The sample has under 200,000 distinct CDR3 sequences, around 95% seen once; the top ten hold about 0.12%. The TCR was taken from a human donor with Susac syndrome. V is TRBV28 and J is TRBJ1-1, with TRBD1 identical over 10 bases. The sequencing input was CD4+ T cells from PBMCs. CDR3: CASSPWTGGLSEAFF. The CDR3 DNA follows: TGTGCCAGCAGTCCATGGACAGGGGGTCTGTCTGAAGCTTTCTTT. Full variable domain (outside the CDR3, taken from reference TRBV28 and TRBJ1-1): DVKVTQSSRYLVKRTGEKVFLECVQDMDHENMFWYRQDPGLGLRLIYFSYDVKMKEKGDIPEGYSVSREKKERFSLILESASTNQTSMYLCASSPWTGGLSEAFFGQGTRLTVV.